These 4 T cell receptor beta chains were sequenced from one sample in a study of blood T cells in healthy people across ages. A second PCR, run for about 6 to 12 cycles, used a sample-barcoded 5' primer plus a J-beta primer mix. A single record per CDR3 protein comes from TCRdb applying MiXCR to the 5' RACE reads. The top ten hold under 30% of the sample, which has roughly 730,000 distinct CDR3 sequences, approximately 53% seen once. The sequencing sample was made of blood. These receptors all stem from a man in his forties in good health.

The chain carries TRBV20-1 and TRBJ2-3; TRBD1 matches 11 bases. From germline, CDR1 is DFQATT and CDR2 SNEGSKA (reference sequence). Germline trimming cut 1 base from V and 1 base from J; bases unmatched to any gene: 10. This CDR3 contains 18 residues. The DNA of the CDR3 is TGCAGTGCTAGAGGGACAGGGGGCGGAATTGGACGCACAGATACGCAGTATTTT. Its translation: CSARGTGGGIGRTDTQYF.

V and J are TRBV4-3 and TRBJ2-1; either TRBD1 or TRBD2 may supply D (5 bases each). The germline V gene encodes CDR1 LGHNA and CDR2 YSLEER. The CDR3 has 16 residues. The V end lost 2 bases, the J end lost 7 bases, and 18 bases lay between the germline ends. The CDR3 region is CASSQPGHPGQNEQFF. CDR3 coding DNA: TGCGCCAGCAGCCAACCAGGACACCCGGGGCAGAATGAGCAGTTCTTC.

The chain is built from TRBV28 and TRBJ2-1, with 7 bases fitting TRBD2. Trimming at V came to 2 bases and at J to 7 bases, leaving 8 bases not matched to a gene. There are 15 residues in the CDR3. Germline V gene sequence: CDR1 MDHEN, CDR2 SYDVKM. CDR3 in amino acids: CASSLRAPGGNEQFF. The CDR3 DNA reads TGTGCCAGCAGTTTAAGGGCCCCCGGGGGGAATGAGCAGTTCTTC.

V is TRBV20-1 and J is TRBJ2-7, with 12 bases aligning to TRBD2. CDR3 length: 15 residues. V lost 5 bases to trimming and J lost 4 bases; unmatched junction nucleotides: 9. CDR1 DFQATT and CDR2 SNEGSKA come from the germline V gene (reference sequence). As DNA, the CDR3 is TGCAGTGCTGAGACTAGCGGGGGAGAGACATACGAGCAGTACTTC. Its translation: CSAETSGGETYEQYF.